This T cell receptor (beta chain) was sequenced during a study of cytomegalovirus exposure and HLA in healthy donors. Study in general: A subsequent analysis reported that the 110 or so validation repertoires were produced on the same platform that had also been used for the roughly 710 first-cohort repertoires. The study's findings and limits: Subsequent analysis revealed that first-cohort TCR clusters tended to co-occur in the 100 to 150 validation repertoires. In vitro data verified three CMV-associated chains as specific for CMV antigens.

The assay was immunoSEQ multiplex PCR, and TCRdb's table has in-frame clones only and misses some. In the table there are over 60,000 clones, around 96% of which are singletons. The donors were part of the validation cohort of around 110 subjects. That cohort was separate from the first cohort, which comprised about 730 subjects. The CDR3 has 15 residues. The V gene end was trimmed by 6 bases and the J gene end by 0 bases; junction bases not matched to a gene: 8. Per the germline V gene, CDR1 is LNHDA and CDR2 is SQIVND (reference sequence). As regards this clone: Its antigen is as yet unknown.

Sequencing input: PBMCs. The clonotype was recovered from a man aged 18-30 years in good health and CMV-seropositive. The V gene is TRBV19, the J gene TRBJ2-7; TRBD1 matches 7 bases. DNA for the CDR3: TGTGCCAGTAGCCTAGAGGCAGGGGGCTCCTACGAGCAGTACTTC. Amino acid sequence: CASSLEAGGSYEQYF.